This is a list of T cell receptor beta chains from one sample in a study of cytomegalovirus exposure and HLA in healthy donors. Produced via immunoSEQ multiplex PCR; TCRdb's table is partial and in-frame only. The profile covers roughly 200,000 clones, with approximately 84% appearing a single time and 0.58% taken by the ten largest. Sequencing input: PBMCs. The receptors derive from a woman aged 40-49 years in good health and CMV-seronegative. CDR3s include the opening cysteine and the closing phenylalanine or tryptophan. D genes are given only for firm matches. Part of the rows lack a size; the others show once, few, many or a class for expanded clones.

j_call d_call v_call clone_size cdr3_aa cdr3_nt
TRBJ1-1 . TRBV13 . CASSLKGRTEAFF TGTGCCAGCAGCTTAAAGGGGCGGACTGAAGCTTTCTTT
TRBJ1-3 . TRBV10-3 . CATQPPGSGNTIYF TGTGCCACCCAACCCCCAGGGTCGGGAAACACCATATATTTT
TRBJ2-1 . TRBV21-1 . CARYSLYNEQFF TGTGCCAGATACAGTTTGTACAATGAGCAGTTCTTC
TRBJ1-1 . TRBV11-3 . CASSLERDGSAFF TGTGCCAGCAGCTTAGAACGGGATGGTTCAGCTTTCTTT
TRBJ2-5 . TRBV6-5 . CASSRRAGETQYF TGTGCCAGCAGTAGGCGGGCGGGAGAGACCCAGTACTTC
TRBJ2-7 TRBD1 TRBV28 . CASSPGQTAYEQYF TGTGCCAGCAGTCCGGGACAGACCGCCTACGAGCAGTACTTC
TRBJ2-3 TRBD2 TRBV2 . CASSSGLAGGNTQYF TGTGCCAGCAGTTCGGGACTAGCGGGGGGTAATACGCAGTATTTT
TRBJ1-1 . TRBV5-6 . CASSRGGFLKKGGPEAFF TGTGCCAGCAGCAGAGGGGGATTTCTAAAAAAGGGGGGGCCTGAAGCTTTCTTT
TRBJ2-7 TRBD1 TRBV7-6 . CASSPGQGNEQYF TGTGCCAGCAGCCCGGGACAGGGTAACGAGCAGTACTTC
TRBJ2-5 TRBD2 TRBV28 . CASRSGGPDQETQYF TGTGCCAGCAGGTCGGGGGGGCCGGACCAAGAGACCCAGTACTTC
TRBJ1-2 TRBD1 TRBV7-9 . CASEKSGGGFGYTF TGTGCCAGCGAAAAATCAGGGGGCGGCTTTGGCTACACCTTC
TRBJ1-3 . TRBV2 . CASTVSAEGTIYF TGTGCCAGCACTGTGTCGGCCGAGGGCACCATATATTTT
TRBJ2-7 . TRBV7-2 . CASSLSGYNEQYF TGTGCCAGCAGCTTGTCCGGGTATAACGAGCAGTACTTC
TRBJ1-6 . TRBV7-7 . CASSTPGKDNSPLHF TGTGCTAGCAGCACACCCGGGAAAGACAATTCACCCCTCCACTTT
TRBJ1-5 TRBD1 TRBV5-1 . CASSLRQGGQPQHF TGCGCCAGCAGCCTAAGACAGGGCGGTCAGCCCCAGCATTTT
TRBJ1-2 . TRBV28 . CASRSSGDYRDYGYTF TGTGCCAGCCGATCGTCTGGGGACTACAGGGACTATGGCTACACCTTC
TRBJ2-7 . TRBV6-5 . CASSPTSGTSYEQYF TGTGCCAGCAGTCCAACTTCAGGGACTTCCTACGAGCAGTACTTC
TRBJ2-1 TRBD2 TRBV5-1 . CASSLPSGGNNEQFF TGCGCCAGCAGTTTACCCAGCGGGGGGAACAATGAGCAGTTCTTC
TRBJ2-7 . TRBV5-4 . CASSPHPGPYEQYF TGTGCCAGCAGCCCCCATCCGGGTCCCTACGAGCAGTACTTC
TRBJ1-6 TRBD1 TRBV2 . CATTDRATSPLHF TGTGCCACCACGGACAGGGCCACATCACCCCTCCACTTT
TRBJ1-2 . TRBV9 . CASSVAGLTYGYTF TGTGCCAGCAGCGTAGCTGGGCTGACCTATGGCTACACCTTC
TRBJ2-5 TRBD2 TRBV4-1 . CAGPGRGREEETQYF TGCGCCGGTCCTGGGCGGGGGAGGGAGGAAGAGACCCAGTACTTC
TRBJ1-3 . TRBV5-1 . CASSLEGPTAGNTIYF TGCGCCAGCAGCTTGGAGGGGCCCACCGCAGGAAACACCATATATTTT
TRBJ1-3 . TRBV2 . CASKSDSLSGNTIYF TGTGCCAGCAAAAGTGACTCACTCTCTGGAAACACCATATATTTT
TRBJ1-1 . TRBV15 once CATSPFAVTEAFF TGTGCCACCAGCCCCTTCGCGGTCACTGAAGCTTTCTTT
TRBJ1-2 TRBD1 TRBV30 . CAWSEQGFRGYTF TGTGCCTGGAGTGAACAGGGGTTCCGCGGCTACACCTTC
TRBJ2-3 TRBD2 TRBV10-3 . CATRTSGGPDTQYF TGTGCCACCCGGACTAGCGGGGGCCCAGATACGCAGTATTTT
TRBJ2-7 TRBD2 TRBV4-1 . CASGGASGAISYEQYF TGCGCCAGCGGTGGGGCTAGCGGGGCGATCTCCTACGAGCAGTACTTC
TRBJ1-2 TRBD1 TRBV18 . CASSSRGQDDGYTF TGTGCCAGCTCATCCCGGGGACAGGATGATGGCTACACCTTC
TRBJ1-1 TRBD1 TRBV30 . CAWKLGQGNTEAFF TGTGCCTGGAAACTGGGACAGGGGAACACTGAAGCTTTCTTT
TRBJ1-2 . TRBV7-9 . CASSPGGHGLYGYTF TGTGCCAGCAGCCCGGGGGGACACGGCCTCTATGGCTACACCTTC
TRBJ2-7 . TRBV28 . CASSPFKMSVLGFNEQYF TGTGCCAGCAGCCCTTTTAAAATGTCAGTCCTCGGGTTTAACGAGCAGTACTTC
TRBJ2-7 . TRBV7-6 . CASSPGQGGGSYEQYF TGTGCCAGCAGCCCAGGACAGGGAGGGGGATCCTACGAGCAGTACTTC
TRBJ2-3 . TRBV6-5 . CASSYWQGSTDTQYF TGTGCCAGCAGTTACTGGCAGGGGAGCACAGATACGCAGTATTTT
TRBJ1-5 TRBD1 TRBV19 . CASSIPRDRSYSNQPQHF TGTGCCAGTAGTATACCAAGGGACAGGTCCTATAGCAATCAGCCCCAGCATTTT
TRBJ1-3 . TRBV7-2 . CASSLVGAGNTIYF TGTGCCAGCAGCTTAGTGGGAGCTGGAAACACCATATATTTT
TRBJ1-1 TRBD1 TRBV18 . CASSQGQGITEAFF TGTGCCAGCTCACAAGGACAGGGGATTACTGAAGCTTTCTTT
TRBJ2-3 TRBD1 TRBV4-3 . CASGQGNGLADTQYF TGCGCCAGCGGACAGGGAAATGGGTTGGCAGATACGCAGTATTTT
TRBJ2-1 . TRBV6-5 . CASSSGTYNEQFF TGTGCCAGCAGTTCGGGTACCTACAATGAGCAGTTCTTC
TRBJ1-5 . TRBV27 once CASQSGGNQPQHF TGTGCCAGCCAATCGGGGGGCAATCAGCCCCAGCATTTT
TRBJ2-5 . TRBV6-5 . CASSYLPQGKQYF TGTGCCAGCAGTTACCTCCCGCAGGGAAAGCAGTACTTC
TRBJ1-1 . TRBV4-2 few CASSQNTRTELNTEAFF TGTGCCAGCAGCCAAAACACACGGACAGAGCTGAACACTGAAGCTTTCTTT
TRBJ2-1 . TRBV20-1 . CSASSVHEQFF TGCAGTGCTAGTTCGGTACATGAGCAGTTCTTC
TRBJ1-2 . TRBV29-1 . CSVVGTLDGYTF TGCAGCGTTGTAGGGACATTGGATGGCTACACCTTC
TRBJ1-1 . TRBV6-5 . CASSYSIWGSNTEAFF TGTGCCAGCAGTTACTCGATATGGGGCAGCAACACTGAAGCTTTCTTT
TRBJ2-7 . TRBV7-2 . CASSFDRTGGEQYF TGTGCCAGCAGCTTCGACAGAACAGGAGGGGAGCAGTACTTC
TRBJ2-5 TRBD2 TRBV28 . CASSLSSGGPRETQYF TGTGCCAGCAGCTTGAGTAGCGGGGGGCCCCGGGAGACCCAGTACTTC
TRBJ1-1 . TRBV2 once CASRGLRFGNTEAFF TGTGCCAGCAGGGGGCTCAGGTTTGGGAACACTGAAGCTTTCTTT
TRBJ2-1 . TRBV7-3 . CASSLFQGPYPTNNEQFF TGTGCCAGCAGCTTATTCCAGGGCCCCTACCCGACCAACAATGAGCAGTTCTTC
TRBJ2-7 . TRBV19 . CARTGGIPRTGKPVSGVYEQYF TGTGCCAGGACGGGGGGGATTCCGCGGACAGGAAAACCCGTGTCGGGCGTTTACGAGCAGTACTTC
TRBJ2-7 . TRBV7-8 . CASSLDRISYEQYF TGTGCCAGCAGCTTAGACAGGATCTCCTACGAGCAGTACTTC
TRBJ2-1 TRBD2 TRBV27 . CASSLSALGRGGSNEQFF TGTGCCAGCAGTTTATCGGCCCTCGGGCGGGGGGGCTCCAATGAGCAGTTCTTC